This T cell receptor beta chain was sequenced for a study of T cell changes during pregnancy in multiple sclerosis. Trimming took 0 bases from V and 6 from J; bases not matched to a gene: 7. The CDR3 covers 16 residues. Per germline, CDR1 SGHDN and CDR2 FVKESK. Method: immunoSEQ multiplex PCR; TCRdb's copy keeps in-frame clones and lacks some. The top ten hold around 0.3% of the sample, which has 40,000 to 60,000 clones, approximately 94% seen once. The material was CD4+ T cells from peripheral blood mononuclear cells, obtained in the third trimester of pregnancy. The sequence came from a female donor with multiple sclerosis, enrolled in a pregnancy study. V is TRBV14 and J is TRBJ2-1; 8 bases align to TRBD1. CDR3 region: CASSQELRQGSNEQFF. In DNA form, the CDR3 reads TGTGCCAGCAGCCAAGAGCTACGACAGGGGTCCAATGAGCAGTTCTTC.